This TCR beta chain was profiled in a study of response to subunit inactivated influenza vaccine. One entry per CDR3 protein, called by TCRdb with MiXCR from the RT-PCR reads. The profile covers around 170,000 distinct CDR3 sequences, with over 8.5% appearing a single time and 35% to 40% taken by the ten largest. The CDR3 has 15 residues. V was trimmed by 2 bases and J by 6 bases, leaving 18 bases between them. Germline CDR1 SGHRS, CDR2 YFSETQ. Study results and limitations: Authors proposed each seasonal influenza vaccination draws in few new T cells.

This clonotype was picked up many times. Its antigen is unknown. The TCR originated in a man aged 45 to 70 who received an inactivated influenza vaccine. The specimen was CD8+ T cells sorted from PBMCs, collected roughly 24 months after vaccination. The chain recombines TRBV5-1 with TRBJ2-7, with D maybe TRBD2 (5 bases). CDR3 sequence: CASSFFEGPSIEQYF. CDR3 nucleotides: TGCGCCAGCAGCTTCTTCGAGGGCCCGTCTATCGAGCAGTACTTC.